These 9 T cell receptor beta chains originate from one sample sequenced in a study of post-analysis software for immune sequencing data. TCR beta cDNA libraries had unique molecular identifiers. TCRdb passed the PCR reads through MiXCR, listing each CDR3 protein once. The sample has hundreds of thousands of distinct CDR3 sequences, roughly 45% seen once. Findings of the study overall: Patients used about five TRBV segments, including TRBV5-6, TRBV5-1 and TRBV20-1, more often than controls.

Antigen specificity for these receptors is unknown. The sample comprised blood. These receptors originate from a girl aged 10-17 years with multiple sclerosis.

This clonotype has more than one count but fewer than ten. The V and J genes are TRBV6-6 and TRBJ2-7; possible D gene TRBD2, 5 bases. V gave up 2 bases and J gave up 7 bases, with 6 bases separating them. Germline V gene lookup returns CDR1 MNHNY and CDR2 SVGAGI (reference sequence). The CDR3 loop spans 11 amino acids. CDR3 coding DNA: TGTGCCAGCAGTTACGCGGGTGAGCAGTACTTC. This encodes CASSYAGEQYF.

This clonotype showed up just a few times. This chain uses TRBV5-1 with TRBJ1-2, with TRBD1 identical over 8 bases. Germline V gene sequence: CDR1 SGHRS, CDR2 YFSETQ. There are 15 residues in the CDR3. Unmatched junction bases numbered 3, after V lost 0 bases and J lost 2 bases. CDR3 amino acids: CASSLERTGNYGYTF. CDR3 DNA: TGCGCCAGCAGCTTGGAGCGGACAGGGAACTATGGCTACACCTTC.

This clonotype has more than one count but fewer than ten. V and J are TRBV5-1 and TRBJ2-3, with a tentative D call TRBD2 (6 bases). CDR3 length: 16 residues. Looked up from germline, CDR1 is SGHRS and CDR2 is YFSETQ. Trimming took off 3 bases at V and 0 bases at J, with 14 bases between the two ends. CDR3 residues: CASSSRGSGSTDTQYF. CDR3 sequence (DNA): TGCGCCAGCAGCTCGAGGGGCAGCGGGAGCACAGATACGCAGTATTTT.

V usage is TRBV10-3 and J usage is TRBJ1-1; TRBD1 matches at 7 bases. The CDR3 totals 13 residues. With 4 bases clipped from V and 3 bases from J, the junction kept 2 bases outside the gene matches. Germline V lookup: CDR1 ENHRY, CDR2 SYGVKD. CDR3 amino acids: CAISAQGDTEAFF. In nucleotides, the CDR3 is TGTGCCATCAGTGCGCAGGGGGACACTGAAGCTTTCTTT.

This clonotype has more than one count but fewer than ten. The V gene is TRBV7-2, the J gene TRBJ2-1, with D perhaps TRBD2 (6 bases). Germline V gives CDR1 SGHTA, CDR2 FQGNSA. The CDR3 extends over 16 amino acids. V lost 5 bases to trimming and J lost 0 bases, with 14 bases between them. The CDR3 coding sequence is TGTGCCAGCAGCCCCATGGGGGGAAGCTCCTACAATGAGCAGTTCTTC. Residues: CASSPMGGSSYNEQFF.

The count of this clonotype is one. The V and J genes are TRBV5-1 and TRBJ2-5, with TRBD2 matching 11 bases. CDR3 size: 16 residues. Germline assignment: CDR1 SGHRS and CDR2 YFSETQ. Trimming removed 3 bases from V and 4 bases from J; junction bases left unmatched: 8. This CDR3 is CASSSTTSGIGETQYF. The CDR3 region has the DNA TGCGCCAGCAGCTCAACGACTAGCGGGATTGGAGAGACCCAGTACTTC.

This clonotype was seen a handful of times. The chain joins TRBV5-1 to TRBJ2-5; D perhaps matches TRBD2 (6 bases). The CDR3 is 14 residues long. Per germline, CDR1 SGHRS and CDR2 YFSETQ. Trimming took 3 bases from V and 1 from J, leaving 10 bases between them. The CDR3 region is CASSSGDSQETQYF. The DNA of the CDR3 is TGCGCCAGCAGCTCGGGGGATTCCCAAGAGACCCAGTACTTC.

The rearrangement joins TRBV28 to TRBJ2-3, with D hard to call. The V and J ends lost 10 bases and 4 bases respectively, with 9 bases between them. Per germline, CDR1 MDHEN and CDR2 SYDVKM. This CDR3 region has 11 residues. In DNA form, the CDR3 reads TGTGCCACCAGCTTTCCAGATACGCAGTATTTT. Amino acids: CATSFPDTQYF.

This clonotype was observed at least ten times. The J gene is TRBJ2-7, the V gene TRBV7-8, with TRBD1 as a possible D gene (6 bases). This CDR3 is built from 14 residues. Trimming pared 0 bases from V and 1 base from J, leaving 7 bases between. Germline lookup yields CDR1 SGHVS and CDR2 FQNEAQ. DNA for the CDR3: TGTGCCAGCAGCTTAGCGGGGACATCCTACGAGCAGTACTTC. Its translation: CASSLAGTSYEQYF.